This TCR beta chain was identified in a study of T cell responses to AZD1222 COVID-19 vaccine. This CDR3 has 13 residues. V dropped 6 bases and J dropped 4; count of bases not matched to a gene: 3. The germline V gene has CDR1 SNHLY and CDR2 FYNNEI. TCRdb keeps only in-frame clones here, not all; method: immunoSEQ multiplex PCR. The sample lists 100,000 to 150,000 clones, about 90% occurring once. This sample comprised peripheral blood, obtained on day 0 of AZD1222 vaccination. V and J are TRBV2 and TRBJ2-1; 7 nucleotides line up with TRBD2. The receptor was derived from an adult in good health. CDR3 region: CASRASGYNEQFF. As DNA, the CDR3 is TGTGCCAGCAGGGCTAGCGGTTACAATGAGCAGTTCTTC.